Presented here are 29 T cell receptor beta chains from one specimen sequenced in a study of CD8+ T cells in alopecia areata listed by TCRdb under 2018. This specimen's time point label, per the study, means: around 22 weeks on oral tofacitinib. This specimen's treatment or condition label, interpreted: oral pan-JAK inhibitor, 5-10 mg twice daily. Peripheral blood and lesional scalp punch biopsies were obtained from patients with alopecia areata. Libraries were constructed by the immunoSEQ multiplex PCR assay. To provide template for TCR sequencing, every sample had RNA extracted and reverse transcribed into cDNA. TCRdb took over this immuneACCESS table, retaining in-frame rearrangements with V and J assigned. Such tables are incomplete; in checked studies, under half of the missing clones stem from an unresolved V gene, and the remainder is unexplained. The sample table records 1,500 or so clones; roughly 75% of these occur just once. In total, the top ten clones hold 10% of the sample.

The sequences come from skin, collected at week 24, from a patient treated with tofacitinib. The receptor source for this set is a human donor with alopecia areata.

The genes are TRBV19 and TRBJ2-2; possible D gene TRBD2, 6 bases. V was trimmed by 6 bases and J by 2 bases, leaving 22 bases between them. Germline lookup yields CDR1 LNHDA and CDR2 SQIVND (reference sequence). The CDR3 has 18 residues. As DNA, the CDR3 is TGTGCCAGTAGATACTCCCTGGGACTCCGGGGAAACACCGGGGAGCTGTTTTTT. Its protein is CASRYSLGLRGNTGELFF. The entire variable domain, with the rest obtained from reference TRBV19 and TRBJ2-2, is as follows: DGGITQSPKYLFRKEGQNVTLSCEQNLNHDAMYWYRQDPGQGLRLIYYSQIVNDFQKGDIAEGYSVSREKKESFPLTVTSAQKNPTAFYLCASRYSLGLRGNTGELFFGEGSRLTVL.

The chain couples TRBV29-1 to TRBJ1-5; unclear D gene. The length of the CDR3 is 12 residues. Per the germline V gene, CDR1 is SQVTM and CDR2 is ANQGSEA. V was pared by 4 bases and J by 4 bases, with 8 bases between. The CDR3 here is CSVGWENQPQHF. CDR3 bases: TGCAGCGTTGGTTGGGAAAATCAGCCCCAGCATTTT.

The chain recombines TRBV7-8 with TRBJ1-1; no clear D. The CDR3 sequence is 12 residues long. Germline V gene lookup returns CDR1 SGHVS and CDR2 FQNEAQ. Trimming took 5 bases from V and 1 from J, leaving 5 bases between them. The CDR3 is CASSQRNTEAFF. The DNA for the CDR3 is TGTGCCAGCAGCCAGAGGAACACTGAAGCTTTCTTT.

The genes are TRBV11-2 and TRBJ1-2, with a possible D match to TRBD1 (6 bases). Germline lookup yields CDR1 SGHAT and CDR2 FQNNGV. The CDR3 contains 18 residues. V was trimmed by 4 bases and J by 8 bases, leaving 29 bases between them. As DNA, the CDR3 is TGTGCCAGCAGCTCCGTGAGGGGGGCGGCTCGGGATATGATCGGCTACACCTTC. This sequence encodes CASSSVRGAARDMIGYTF.

The chain links TRBV6-5 to TRBJ2-3; perhaps TRBD1 as D (6 bases). V was clipped by 2 bases and J by 4 bases, with 7 bases between them. The germline V gene has CDR1 MNHEY and CDR2 SVGAGI. This CDR3 has 13 residues. CDR3 loop: CASSYTGSDTQYF. The CDR3 DNA reads TGTGCCAGCAGTTACACAGGGTCAGATACGCAGTATTTT.

The V gene is TRBV5-4, the J gene TRBJ2-7; TRBD1 agrees at 7 bases. The V segment lost 2 bases and the J segment 4 bases; nucleotides outside the gene matches: 12. Germline assignment: CDR1 SGHNT and CDR2 YYREEE (reference sequence). The CDR3 is 16 amino acids. CDR3 sequence (DNA): TGTGCCAGCAGCTTAAACCGGGACAGTTTAAAGTACGAGCAGTACTTC. This translates into CASSLNRDSLKYEQYF. Full variable domain (outside the CDR3, taken from reference TRBV5-4 and TRBJ2-7): ETGVTQSPTHLIKTRGQQVTLRCSSQSGHNTVSWYQQALGQGPQFIFQYYREEENGRGNFPPRFSGLQFPNYSSELNVNALELDDSALYLCASSLNRDSLKYEQYFGPGTRLTVT.

This chain uses TRBV4-1 with TRBJ2-5, with 9 positions matching TRBD1. CDR1 is MGHRA and CDR2 is YSYEKL in the germline V gene. This CDR3 is 19 amino acids long. V dropped 2 bases and J dropped 3; count of bases not matched to a gene: 16. The CDR3 nucleotides are TGCGCCAGCAGCCAACGAAAACAGGGGGCCTACGCGACAGAAGAGACCCAGTACTTC. It codes for CASSQRKQGAYATEETQYF.

V and J are TRBV5-1 and TRBJ2-3; D ambiguous. Germline CDR1 is SGHRS and CDR2 is YFSETQ. The CDR3 sequence is 15 residues long. The V and J ends lost 0 bases and 2 bases respectively, with 10 bases between them. The CDR3 DNA reads as TGCGCCAGCAGCTTGGAGGGTTTTAACACAGATACGCAGTATTTT. This translates into CASSLEGFNTDTQYF. Based on the CDR3 plus reference TRBV5-1 and TRBJ2-3, the full variable domain is KAGVTQTPRYLIKTRGQQVTLSCSPISGHRSVSWYQQTPGQGLQFLFEYFSETQRNKGNFPGRFSGRQFSNSRSEMNVSTLELGDSALYLCASSLEGFNTDTQYFGPGTRLTVL.

The chain has TRBV7-8 and TRBJ1-6, with TRBD1 as a possible D gene (5 bases). In germline, CDR1 is SGHVS, CDR2 FQNEAQ. This CDR3 is 16 amino acids long. V lost 5 bases, J lost 6 bases, and 17 bases lay in between. CDR3 nucleotide sequence: TGTGCCAGCAGCCTACCCGACAGCGGGGTTAATTCACCCCTCCACTTT. Translation: CASSLPDSGVNSPLHF.

This sequence joins TRBV11-1 and TRBJ2-1; 10 positions match TRBD2. V shed 5 bases and J 5 bases; nucleotides not matched to a gene: 9. CDR3 length: 16 amino acids. CDR1 SGHAT and CDR2 FQDESV come from the germline V gene (reference sequence). The CDR3 sequence is CASSPRGSGGNNEQFF. CDR3 DNA: TGTGCCAGCAGCCCCAGGGGTAGCGGGGGGAACAATGAGCAGTTCTTC. Drawing the rest from reference TRBV11-1 and TRBJ2-1, the complete variable domain is EAEVAQSPRYKITEKSQAVAFWCDPISGHATLYWYRQILGQGPELLVQFQDESVVDDSQLPKDRFSAERLKGVDSTLKIQPAELGDSAMYLCASSPRGSGGNNEQFFGPGTRLTVL.

The chain couples TRBV6-5 to TRBJ1-1, with 7 bases that match TRBD1. In germline, CDR1 is MNHEY, CDR2 SVGAGI. The length of the CDR3 is 14 residues. V dropped 5 bases and J dropped 0; count of bases not matched to a gene: 3. Here the CDR3 DNA reads TGTGCCAGCAGTACGGGACAGCTGAACACTGAAGCTTTCTTT. Protein: CASSTGQLNTEAFF.

The chain combines TRBV7-2 with TRBJ1-3, with D unresolved. The CDR3 has 14 residues. Trimming shortened V by 2 bases and J by 0 bases, and 5 bases separated the two germline ends. CDR1 SGHTA and CDR2 FQGNSA come from the germline V gene. In nucleotides, the CDR3 is TGTGCCAGCAGCTTATCAAGCTCTGGAAACACCATATATTTT. It yields the protein CASSLSSSGNTIYF.

The CDR3 nucleotides read TGCAGCGTTGATCCCCCCGGGACAGGGCCCAATGAGCAGTTCTTC. Translation: CSVDPPGTGPNEQFF. The genes are TRBV29-1 and TRBJ2-1; TRBD1 aligns across 9 bases. The CDR3 covers 15 residues. Trimming cost V 3 bases and J 6 bases; bases outside gene matches: 9. CDR1 and CDR2 from the germline V gene are SQVTM and ANQGSEA.

The gene calls are TRBV5-4 and TRBJ2-5, with 10 bases fitting TRBD2. The CDR3 is 16 residues long. J was trimmed by 5 bases and V by 2 bases; bases with no gene match: 9. CDR1 is SGHNT, CDR2 YYREEE, per germline (reference sequence). The CDR3, as DNA: TGTGCCAGCAGCTTTCTAGCGGGGGTGGATTACGAGACCCAGTACTTC. Its protein product is CASSFLAGVDYETQYF. The full variable domain, with the rest looked up from reference TRBV5-4 and TRBJ2-5, is ETGVTQSPTHLIKTRGQQVTLRCSSQSGHNTVSWYQQALGQGPQFIFQYYREEENGRGNFPPRFSGLQFPNYSSELNVNALELDDSALYLCASSFLAGVDYETQYFGPGTRLLVL.

J is TRBJ1-4 and V is TRBV5-1; no clear D gene. Germline CDR1 SGHRS, CDR2 YFSETQ. The CDR3 spans 15 residues. The germline V and J ends were trimmed by 3 bases and 1 base, with 10 bases remaining between them. CDR3 sequence: CASSSTGGTNEKLFF. The CDR3 nucleotides read TGCGCCAGCAGCTCGACCGGAGGAACTAATGAAAAACTGTTTTTT. Drawing the rest from reference TRBV5-1 and TRBJ1-4, the complete variable domain is KAGVTQTPRYLIKTRGQQVTLSCSPISGHRSVSWYQQTPGQGLQFLFEYFSETQRNKGNFPGRFSGRQFSNSRSEMNVSTLELGDSALYLCASSSTGGTNEKLFFGSGTQLSVL.

Only a few counts were recorded for this clone. J is TRBJ1-5 and V is TRBV10-2; D is unclear. This CDR3 contains 13 residues. The V end lost 5 bases, the J end lost 2 bases, and 7 bases lay between the germline ends. CDR1 and CDR2 from the germline V gene are WSHSY and SAAADI. The DNA for the CDR3 is TGCGCCAGCAGTATCCCGGGCAATCAGCCCCAGCATTTT. Its translation is CASSIPGNQPQHF.

The rearrangement uses TRBV5-6 and TRBJ2-7; D unresolved. Germline values: CDR1 SGHDT, CDR2 YYEEEE. Trimming pared 4 bases from V and 0 bases from J, leaving 5 bases between. The CDR3 has 12 amino acids. In DNA, the CDR3 is TGTGCCAGCAGCCCGCGCTCCTACGAGCAGTACTTC. Its protein is CASSPRSYEQYF. The entire variable domain, with the rest obtained from reference TRBV5-6 and TRBJ2-7, is as follows: DAGVTQSPTHLIKTRGQQVTLRCSPKSGHDTVSWYQQALGQGPQFIFQYYEEEERQRGNFPDRFSGHQFPNYSSELNVNALLLGDSALYLCASSPRSYEQYFGPGTRLTVT.

The CDR3 protein is CSVEDNGAPARYTF. The CDR3 nucleotides read TGCAGCGTTGAAGACAACGGAGCCCCGGCGCGTTACACCTTC. V and J are TRBV29-1 and TRBJ1-2; D remains ambiguous. The ends were cut back, 0 bases at V and 11 bases at J, with 19 bases in the middle. There are 14 residues in the CDR3. The germline V gene encodes CDR1 SQVTM and CDR2 ANQGSEA. Combining the CDR3 with reference TRBV29-1 and TRBJ1-2 gives the whole variable domain SAVISQKPSRDICQRGTSLTIQCQVDSQVTMMFWYRQQPGQSLTLIATANQGSEATYESGFVIDKFPISRPNLTFSTLTVSNMSPEDSSIYLCSVEDNGAPARYTFGSGTRLTVV.

V and J are TRBV7-8 and TRBJ1-3; D call uncertain. CDR3 length: 15 amino acids. Trimming took 1 base from V and 2 from J, leaving 9 bases between them. CDR1 is SGHVS, CDR2 FQNEAQ, per germline. The CDR3 sequence is CASSLVGGAGNTIYF. For the CDR3, the DNA is TGTGCCAGCAGCTTAGTTGGTGGGGCTGGAAACACCATATATTTT.

For the CDR3, the DNA is TGTGCCAGCAGCTTCCCCGAAGGGCCGGGGGGGAACACCGGGGAGCTGTTTTTT. Protein sequence: CASSFPEGPGGNTGELFF. V gene TRBV11-2 combines with J gene TRBJ2-2; 7 bases are a match to TRBD2. Germline V CDR1 and CDR2: SGHAT, FQNNGV. The CDR3 totals 18 residues. V was pared by 3 bases and J by 1 base, with 11 bases of the junction left unmatched.

This chain uses TRBV2 with TRBJ2-7; 7 bases match TRBD1. The ends lost 11 bases at V and 9 bases at J; junction bases unmatched: 16. This CDR3 is built from 13 residues. CDR1 is SNHLY, CDR2 FYNNEI, per germline. The CDR3 nucleotides read TGTGCCGGGAGATTGGACAGGACCTCTTGGCAGTACTTC. Its protein product is CAGRLDRTSWQYF.

The chain recombines TRBV7-9 with TRBJ1-6; TRBD1 matches 7 bases. The CDR3 sequence is 17 residues long. The V gene's germline CDR1 is SEHNR and CDR2 FQNEAQ (reference sequence). V lost 6 bases and J lost 0; bases outside the gene matches: 8. The DNA of the CDR3 is TGTGCCAGCAGTTCGACAGGGTCTAGCTCCTATAATTCACCCCTCCACTTT. It is translated as CASSSTGSSSYNSPLHF.

This clone was detected only once. V is TRBV6-1 and J is TRBJ2-7; D is possibly TRBD1 (5 bases). The CDR3 is 13 residues long. V shed 7 bases and J shed 3 bases, with 13 bases lying between them. CDR1 is MNHNS, CDR2 SASEGT, per germline. In DNA form, the CDR3 reads TGTGCCAGCATCCGGCAAGGGGACTACGAGCAGTACTTC. It is translated as CASIRQGDYEQYF.

The chain links TRBV29-1 to TRBJ2-1, with TRBD1 matching over 12 bases. Germline-derived CDR1 and CDR2 are SQVTM and ANQGSEA. The CDR3 contains 17 residues. J lost 5 bases, V lost 3 bases, and 11 bases had no gene match. This chain's CDR3 is CSVEIGTGGIGHNEQFF. The CDR3 DNA sequence: TGCAGCGTTGAGATAGGGACAGGGGGCATAGGACACAATGAGCAGTTCTTC.

This clone occurred a few times. The gene calls are TRBV7-9 and TRBJ1-1; no reliable D call. The CDR3 contains 12 residues. Germline CDR1 and CDR2: SEHNR and FQNEAQ (reference sequence). The ends were cut back, 5 bases at V and 1 base at J, with 5 bases in the middle. Here the CDR3 reads CASSPRNTEAFF. CDR3 bases: TGTGCCAGCAGCCCCAGGAACACTGAAGCTTTCTTT.

The table lists this clone with a count of one. The genes are TRBV28 and TRBJ1-6; 8 nucleotides match TRBD1. Germline lookup yields CDR1 MDHEN and CDR2 SYDVKM. Trimming cost V 5 bases and J 9 bases; bases outside gene matches: 15. The CDR3 covers 17 residues. In DNA, the CDR3 is TGTGCCAGCAGTCCGACTACTTGGACAGGGCTTCTTTCACCCCTCCACTTT. It specifies CASSPTTWTGLLSPLHF.

The V call is TRBV29-1, the J call TRBJ1-1; no clear D gene. CDR1 and CDR2 (germline): SQVTM, ANQGSEA. The CDR3 loop spans 14 amino acids. The ends were cut back, 6 bases at V and 0 bases at J, with 14 bases in the middle. The DNA for the CDR3 is TGCAGCGTCGTGCGGGCGATTGTGAACACTGAAGCTTTCTTT. This gives the protein CSVVRAIVNTEAFF.

This chain links TRBV13 with TRBJ1-4, with a tentative D call TRBD1 (5 bases). V lost 0 bases and J lost 6, with 20 bases in between. The length of the CDR3 is 18 residues. CDR1 is PRHDT and CDR2 is FYEKMQ in the germline V gene (reference sequence). The CDR3 coding sequence is TGTGCCAGCAGCTTAGGCGACCCCTATGTGGCCAGGGATGAAAAACTGTTTTTT. This gives the protein CASSLGDPYVARDEKLFF. The whole variable domain, remainder taken from reference TRBV13 and TRBJ1-4, is AAGVIQSPRHLIKEKRETATLKCYPIPRHDTVYWYQQGPGQDPQFLISFYEKMQSDKGSIPDRFSAQQFSDYHSELNMSSLELGDSALYFCASSLGDPYVARDEKLFFGSGTQLSVL.

V usage is TRBV5-1 and J usage is TRBJ2-3, with TRBD1 matching 9 bases. With 7 bases clipped from V and 2 bases from J, the junction kept 5 bases outside the gene matches. The germline CDR1 and CDR2 sequences are SGHRS and YFSETQ. CDR3 length: 14 amino acids. The CDR3 DNA follows: TGCGCCAGCGGCGGACAGGGGTACACAGATACGCAGTATTTT. It is translated as CASGGQGYTDTQYF.